The present T cell receptor (beta chain) was sequenced within a study of a mutant IDH1 vaccine in newly diagnosed glioma. The table came from immunoSEQ multiplex PCR; TCRdb's copy has only in-frame clones and leaves some out. The sample holds about 48,000 clones, around 78% seen once. This clone showed up just once. Antigen: not known. Time point denoted: week 35, safety follow-up. All doses held 300 ug of mutant IDH1 20-mer peptide, with topical imiquimod. Eight vaccinations were given in weeks 1, 3, 5, 7, 11, 15, 19 and 23. Trimming left V 7 bases short and J 2 bases short, with 17 bases between. CDR1 is MNHNS, CDR2 SASEGT, per germline. This CDR3 is 15 amino acids long.

The chain employs TRBV6-1 and TRBJ1-2; D is undetermined. The sequencing used PBMCs, collected from a glioma patient whose treatment included an IDH1 peptide vaccine. The sequence was collected from a man aged 40-49 years with glioma. CDR3: CASNIQRRLNYGYTF. The CDR3 region has the DNA TGTGCCAGCAATATACAGAGGAGACTAAACTATGGCTACACCTTC.